One and the same sample provided the 11 T cell receptor beta chains below, sequenced in a study of shared clonotypes between healthy human individuals. Some clones are missing from TCRdb's copy, which holds only in-frame ones; the method was immunoSEQ multiplex PCR. The data contain some 2.4 million clones, 80% to 95% of them seen just once; the ten biggest clones take up about 0.39%. The sample comprised naive CD4+ T cells from PBMCs. Subset noted: CD45RA+ positively selected. The receptors come from a man aged 18 to 29 in good health. Some clones in this sample may be carry-over from other donors' samples.

This clone showed up just once. The CDR3 DNA reads TGCGCCAGCAGCCCCCGGGACTTCTCCTACAATGAGCAGTTCTTC. This gives the protein CASSPRDFSYNEQFF. This chain links TRBV4-1 with TRBJ2-1; possibly TRBD2 for D (6 bases). CDR1 is MGHRA and CDR2 is YSYEKL in the germline V gene. The CDR3 is made up of 15 amino acids. The V end lost 4 bases, the J end lost 0 bases, and 10 bases lay between the germline ends.

The rearrangement uses TRBV7-9 and TRBJ2-7; D could derive from TRBD1 or TRBD2 (5 bases each). Germline loops: CDR1 SEHNR, CDR2 FQNEAQ (reference sequence). V lost 1 base to trimming and J lost 10 bases, with 14 bases between them. This CDR3 is 13 amino acids long. CDR3: CASSLGSQGEQYF. The CDR3 DNA is TGTGCCAGCAGCTTAGGTAGCCAGGGAGAACAGTACTTC.

This chain links TRBV7-9 with TRBJ2-1; 8 bases fit TRBD2. Germline-derived CDR1 and CDR2 are SEHNR and FQNEAQ (reference sequence). The CDR3 is 14 residues long. Trimming cost V 1 base and J 7 bases; bases outside gene matches: 3. The CDR3 is CASSLGTSLNEQFF. In DNA form, the CDR3 reads TGTGCCAGCAGCTTAGGGACTAGCTTGAATGAGCAGTTCTTC.

Worth noting for this clone: A much bigger clone sits one base away, suggesting this may be a read error. This rearrangement joins TRBV27 to TRBJ1-5; D is unclear. Germline V gene lookup returns CDR1 MNHEY and CDR2 SMNVEV (reference sequence). The CDR3 loop spans 13 amino acids. V lost 6 bases, J lost 0 bases, and 6 bases lay in between. DNA of the CDR3: TGTGCCAGCAGCGTAAATAGCAATCAGCCCCAGCATTTT. Its translation: CASSVNSNQPQHF.

DNA for the CDR3: TGTGCCAGCAGCTTGGGGAGCAACTCCTACAATGAGCAGTTCTTC. This gives the protein CASSLGSNSYNEQFF. V usage is TRBV5-5 and J usage is TRBJ2-1; D remains unclear. The CDR3 runs 15 residues. CDR1 and CDR2 (germline): SGHKS, YYEKEE (reference sequence). With 0 bases removed from V and 0 bases from J, the gap between germline ends came to 7 bases.

The rearrangement uses TRBV13 and TRBJ2-3; D not resolved. This CDR3 contains 12 residues. V dropped 6 bases and J dropped 8 bases, with 12 bases sitting between them. CDR1 is PRHDT and CDR2 is FYEKMQ in the germline V gene (reference sequence). The CDR3 nucleotides read TGTGCCAGCAGAGGGCCCCACAGTACGCAGTATTTT. Residues: CASRGPHSTQYF.

The chain couples TRBV7-6 to TRBJ2-1; D not resolved. The length of the CDR3 is 18 residues. V was cut by 4 bases and J by 3 bases, with 22 bases left in between. Germline lookup yields CDR1 SGHVS and CDR2 FNYEAQ. The CDR3: CASSSPTNLRTDYNEQFF. The CDR3 nucleotides read TGTGCCAGCAGCTCACCCACTAACCTTCGTACAGACTACAATGAGCAGTTCTTC.

The J gene is TRBJ1-4, the V gene TRBV2; D is undetermined. Germline CDR1 and CDR2: SNHLY and FYNNEI. The CDR3 loop spans 11 amino acids. Trimming removed 5 bases from V and 17 bases from J, with 15 bases in between. This CDR3 is CASSPDRVSFF. The CDR3 nucleotides read TGTGCCAGCAGTCCCGACCGGGTCAGTTTTTTT.

This clone showed up just a few times. The V and J genes are TRBV4-2 and TRBJ1-1; no definite D call. This CDR3 is built from 13 residues. The V and J ends lost 1 base and 7 bases respectively, with 10 bases between them. Germline V lookup: CDR1 LGHNA, CDR2 YNFKEQ. CDR3 in DNA: TGTGCCAGCAGCCAAGTCGGGAGGGTTGAAGCTTTCTTT. Translation gives CASSQVGRVEAFF.

The V call is TRBV18, the J call TRBJ2-1, with 7 bases matching TRBD1. Trimming cost V 6 bases and J 10 bases; bases outside gene matches: 12. This CDR3 comprises 14 residues. Germline loops: CDR1 KGHSH, CDR2 LQKENI. The CDR3 region is CASSPRGLEREQFF. DNA of the CDR3: TGTGCCAGCTCTCCTAGGGGGCTGGAGAGAGAGCAGTTCTTC.

About this clone itself: Distinct nucleotide sequences in the sample also encode this CDR3. The genes are TRBV19 and TRBJ1-1; D gene uncertain. Trimming left V 6 bases short and J 2 bases short, with 10 bases between. The CDR3 loop spans 13 amino acids. The germline V gene encodes CDR1 LNHDA and CDR2 SQIVND (reference sequence). The CDR3 nucleotides are TGTGCCAGTAGCCTGCCAGGAAACACTGAAGCTTTCTTT. It is translated as CASSLPGNTEAFF.